Given below is one T cell receptor (beta chain) in context. Specified time point: pre-sensitization, week 0. Treatment indicated: therapeutic diphenylcyclopropenone sensitization with weekly scalp DPC. Before extraction, the whole blood was not fractionated, and total RNA was taken from it. This sample is part of a study of human T cells and chemical hapten exposure. Study overall: Variability of per-sample TCR yields stemmed mainly from small differences in pooled library volume.

TCRdb ran MiXCR on the RACE reads and lists one entry per CDR3 protein. The sample lists 300,000 to 450,000 distinct CDR3 sequences, about 5.1% seen once, with around 2.6% in the top ten. Germline-derived CDR1 and CDR2 are ENHRY and SYGVKD. The CDR3 is 11 amino acids. V gave up 10 bases and J gave up 4 bases; unmatched junction bases: 4. The V call is TRBV10-3, the J call TRBJ2-7; 7 bases fit TRBD1. Sequencing was performed on whole blood, taken in connection with sensitization to the hapten diphenylcyclopropenone (DPC). This clonotype was sampled from a woman aged 45-65 years with alopecia areata. Some clones in this sample may be carry-over from other donors' samples. The CDR3 reads CATSGQYEQYF. The CDR3 DNA reads TGTGCCACCTCGGGACAGTACGAGCAGTACTTC.